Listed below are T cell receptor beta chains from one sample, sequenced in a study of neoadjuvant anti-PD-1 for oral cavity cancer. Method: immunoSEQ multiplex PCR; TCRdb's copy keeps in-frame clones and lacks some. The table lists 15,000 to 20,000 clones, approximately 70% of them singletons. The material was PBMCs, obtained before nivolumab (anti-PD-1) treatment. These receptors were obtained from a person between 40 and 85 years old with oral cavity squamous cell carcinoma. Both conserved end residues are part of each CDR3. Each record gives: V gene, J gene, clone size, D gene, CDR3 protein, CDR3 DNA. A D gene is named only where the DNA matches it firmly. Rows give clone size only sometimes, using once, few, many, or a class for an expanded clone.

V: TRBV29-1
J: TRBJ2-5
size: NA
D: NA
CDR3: CSVELVGVKTQYF
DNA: TGCAGCGTTGAATTGGTGGGAGTAAAGACCCAGTACTTC

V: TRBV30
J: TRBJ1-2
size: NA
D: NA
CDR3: CAWSRGINYGYTF
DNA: TGTGCCTGGAGTCGGGGGATCAACTATGGCTACACCTTC

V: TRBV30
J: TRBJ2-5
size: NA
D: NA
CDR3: CAWSVIRGETQYF
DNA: TGTGCCTGGAGTGTAATCAGGGGAGAGACCCAGTACTTC

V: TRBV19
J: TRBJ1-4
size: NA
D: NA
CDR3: CASQRPGVNEKLFF
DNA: TGTGCCAGTCAAAGGCCAGGAGTTAATGAAAAACTGTTTTTT

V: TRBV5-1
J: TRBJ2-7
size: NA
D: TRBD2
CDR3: CASSSPSSGGFYEQYF
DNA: TGCGCCAGCAGCTCCCCTTCTAGCGGGGGTTTCTACGAGCAGTACTTC

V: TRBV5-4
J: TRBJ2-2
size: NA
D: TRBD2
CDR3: CASSLAGGTVSTGELFF
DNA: TGTGCCAGCAGCTTGGCGGGGGGGACGGTGAGCACCGGGGAGCTGTTTTTT

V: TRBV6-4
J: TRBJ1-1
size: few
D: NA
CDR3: CASSKDLNTEAFF
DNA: TGTGCCAGCAGCAAAGACTTGAACACTGAAGCTTTCTTT

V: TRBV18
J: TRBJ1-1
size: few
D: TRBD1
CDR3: CASSRDRGNTEAFF
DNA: TGTGCCAGCTCACGGGACAGGGGGAACACTGAAGCTTTCTTT

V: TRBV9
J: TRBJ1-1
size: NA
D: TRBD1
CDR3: CASSAGGQGFSTEAFF
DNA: TGTGCCAGCAGCGCGGGGGGACAGGGTTTTAGCACTGAAGCTTTCTTT

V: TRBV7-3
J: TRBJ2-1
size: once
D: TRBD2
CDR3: CASSSSGSHPEQFF
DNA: TGTGCCAGCAGCTCCAGCGGGAGTCACCCCGAGCAGTTCTTC

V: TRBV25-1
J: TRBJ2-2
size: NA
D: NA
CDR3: CASSESIWSGELFF
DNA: TGTGCCAGCAGTGAATCCATTTGGTCCGGGGAGCTGTTTTTT

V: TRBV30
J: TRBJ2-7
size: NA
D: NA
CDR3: CAWSVLGGLTSGEQYF
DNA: TGTGCCTGGAGTGTACTAGGCGGACTCACAAGCGGGGAGCAGTACTTC

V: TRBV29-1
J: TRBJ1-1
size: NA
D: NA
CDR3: CSVSEGIGEAFF
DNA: TGCAGCGTTTCCGAGGGAATAGGAGAAGCTTTCTTT

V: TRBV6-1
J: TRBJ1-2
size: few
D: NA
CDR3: CASSETGDYGYTF
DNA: TGTGCCAGCAGTGAAACAGGAGACTATGGCTACACCTTC

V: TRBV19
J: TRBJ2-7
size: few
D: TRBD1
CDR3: CASSESPGTGFAYEQYF
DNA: TGTGCCAGTAGCGAGAGCCCCGGGACAGGGTTCGCCTACGAGCAGTACTTC

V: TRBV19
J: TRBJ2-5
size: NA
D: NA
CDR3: CASSPQDRFGFQETQYF
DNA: TGTGCCAGTAGTCCCCAAGACAGGTTCGGATTCCAAGAGACCCAGTACTTC

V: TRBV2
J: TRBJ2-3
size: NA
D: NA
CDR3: CASSEKLAQYF
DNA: TGTGCCAGCAGTGAAAAGCTTGCGCAGTATTTT

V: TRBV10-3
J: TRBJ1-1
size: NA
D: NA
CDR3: CAIGHRDLNVAFF
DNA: TGTGCCATCGGCCACAGGGACCTCAACGTAGCTTTCTTT